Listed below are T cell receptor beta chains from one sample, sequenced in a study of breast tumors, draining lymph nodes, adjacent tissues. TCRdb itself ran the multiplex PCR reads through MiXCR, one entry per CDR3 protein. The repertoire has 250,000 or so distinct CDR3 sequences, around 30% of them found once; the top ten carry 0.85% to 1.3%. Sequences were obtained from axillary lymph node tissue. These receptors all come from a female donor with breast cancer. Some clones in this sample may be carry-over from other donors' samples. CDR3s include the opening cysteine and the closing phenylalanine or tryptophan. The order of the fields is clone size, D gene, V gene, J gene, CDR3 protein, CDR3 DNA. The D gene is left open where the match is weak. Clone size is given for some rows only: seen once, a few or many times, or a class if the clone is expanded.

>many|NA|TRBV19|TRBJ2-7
CASSIGDGTYEQYF
TGTGCCAGTAGTATAGGGGACGGTACCTACGAGCAGTACTTC
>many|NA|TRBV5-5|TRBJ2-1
CASSRQGGYNEQFF
TGTGCCAGCAGTCGGCAGGGGGGATACAATGAGCAGTTCTTC
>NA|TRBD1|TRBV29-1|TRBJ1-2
CSAGTGGSQGYTF
TGCAGCGCCGGGACAGGGGGTTCGCAGGGCTACACCTTC
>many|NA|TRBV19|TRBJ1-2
CASTRAQDGYTF
TGTGCCAGTACCCGGGCGCAGGATGGCTACACCTTC
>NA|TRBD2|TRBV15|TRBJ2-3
CASSLNAGDGTDTQYF
TGTGCCAGCAGTTTAAACGCGGGAGATGGGACAGATACGCAGTATTTT
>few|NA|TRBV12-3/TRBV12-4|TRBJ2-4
CASSLDYDGVQYF
TGTGCCAGCAGTCTGGACTACGATGGGGTTCAGTACTTC
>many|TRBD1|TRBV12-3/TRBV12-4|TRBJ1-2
CASSPNRGGGYTF
TGTGCCAGCAGTCCAAACAGGGGCGGTGGCTACACCTTC
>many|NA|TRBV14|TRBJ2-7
CASSLQGYPGVEQYF
TGTGCCAGCAGCCTCCAGGGGTATCCCGGGGTCGAGCAGTACTTC
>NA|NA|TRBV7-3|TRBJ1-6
CASSNGGEYSPLHF
TGTGCCAGCAGCAATGGGGGCGAATATTCACCCCTCCACTTT
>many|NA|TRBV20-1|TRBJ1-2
CSARDPRSGYTF
TGCAGTGCTAGAGATCCCAGGAGCGGCTACACCTTC
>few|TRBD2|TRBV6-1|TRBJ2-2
CASKRVLAGETGELFF
TGTGCCAGCAAAAGAGTACTAGCGGGAGAGACCGGGGAGCTGTTTTTT
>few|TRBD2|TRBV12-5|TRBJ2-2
CASGLEVLAGDPVGELFF
TGTGCTAGTGGTTTGGAGGTGCTAGCGGGAGACCCAGTCGGGGAGCTGTTTTTT
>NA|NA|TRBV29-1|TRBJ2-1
CSVEAGQTANNEQFF
TGCAGCGTAGAAGCGGGACAAACCGCTAACAATGAGCAGTTCTTC
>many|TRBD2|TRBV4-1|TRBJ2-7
CASSRGSGSGYEQYF
TGCGCCAGCAGCCGAGGTAGCGGGAGCGGATACGAGCAGTACTTC
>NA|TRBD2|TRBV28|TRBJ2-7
CASRMTGTSNYEQYF
TGTGCCAGCAGGATGACCGGGACTAGCAACTACGAGCAGTACTTC
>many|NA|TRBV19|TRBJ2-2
CASSIWGGNTGELFF
TGTGCCAGTAGTATATGGGGAGGGAACACCGGGGAGCTGTTTTTT
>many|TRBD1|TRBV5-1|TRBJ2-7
CASSPGQATAHYEQYF
TGCGCCAGCAGCCCTGGACAGGCGACAGCACACTACGAGCAGTACTTC
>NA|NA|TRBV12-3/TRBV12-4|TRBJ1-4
CASSPGLVSNEKLFF
TGTGCCAGCTCACCAGGGTTGGTTTCTAATGAAAAACTGTTTTTT
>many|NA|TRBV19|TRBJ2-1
CASSIGSGRYSYNEQFF
TGTGCCAGTAGTATAGGATCCGGACGTTACTCCTACAATGAGCAGTTCTTC
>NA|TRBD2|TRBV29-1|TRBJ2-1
CSGSGPSSYNEQFF
TGCAGCGGTAGCGGGCCAAGCTCCTACAATGAGCAGTTCTTC
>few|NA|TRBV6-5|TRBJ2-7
CASSYSSSGRVYEQYF
TGTGCCAGCAGTTACTCGAGTTCAGGGAGAGTCTACGAGCAGTACTTC
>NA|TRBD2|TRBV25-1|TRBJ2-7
CASSFPSGRARTGGYEQYF
TGTGCCAGCAGTTTCCCTAGCGGGAGGGCCAGGACCGGCGGGTACGAGCAGTACTTC
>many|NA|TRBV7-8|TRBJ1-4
CATSATNEKLFF
TGTGCCACCTCCGCAACTAATGAAAAACTGTTTTTT
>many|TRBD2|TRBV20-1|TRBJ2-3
CSARRTSGRGGDTQYF
TGCAGTGCTCGAAGGACTAGCGGGAGGGGGGGGGATACGCAGTATTTT
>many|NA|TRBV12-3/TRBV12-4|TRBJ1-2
CASSWGGLNGYTF
TGTGCCAGCAGTTGGGGGGGACTTAATGGCTACACCTTC
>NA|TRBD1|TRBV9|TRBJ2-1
CASSLTGNYNEQFF
TGCGCCAGCAGCCTGACAGGGAACTACAATGAGCAGTTCTTC
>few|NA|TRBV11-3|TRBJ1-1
CASSRGPEAFF
TGTGCCAGCAGCCGGGGGCCTGAAGCTTTCTTT
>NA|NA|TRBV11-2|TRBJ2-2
CASNPRAPGELFF
TGTGCCAGCAACCCCCGGGCCCCCGGGGAGCTGTTTTTT
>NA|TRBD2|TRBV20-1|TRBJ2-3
CSARDQRGGTDTQYF
TGCAGTGCTAGAGATCAGCGGGGGGGCACAGATACGCAGTATTTT
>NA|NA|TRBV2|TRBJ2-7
CASSGVRGTPDQYF
TGTGCCAGCAGTGGGGTAAGGGGCACCCCCGATCAGTACTTC